Detailed here is one TCR beta chain. Trimming stripped 5 bases from V and 3 bases from J, with 15 bases between. Germline V gives CDR1 SGDLS, CDR2 YYNGEE. This CDR3 region has 14 residues. This sample was included in a study of T cell responses to AZD1222 COVID-19 vaccine. Method: immunoSEQ multiplex PCR; TCRdb's copy keeps in-frame clones and lacks some. The sample lists under 150,000 clones, around 90% occurring once. The chain recombines TRBV9 with TRBJ2-7; D possibly corresponds to TRBD2 (6 bases). The sequencing used peripheral blood, collected on day 0 of AZD1222 vaccination. The receptor was isolated from an adult in good health. The CDR3: CASSPGLTVYEQYF. The CDR3 coding sequence is TGTGCCAGCAGTCCAGGACTAACGGTCTACGAGCAGTACTTC.